This T cell receptor (beta chain) is from a study of blood T cell repertoires in COVID-19. As for the study in general: PBMCs, B-cell-depleted T cells, or T cells were the source of the cDNA or gDNA that made up the material.

Recruited during active infection, patients (from Seattle) were subsequently followed longitudinally. Per the original methods: Quantification of nucleated cells was approximated via reference gene primer amplification. Libraries were prepared by immunoSEQ multiplex PCR; TCRdb keeps only in-frame clonotypes and omits some of them. V, J and clone size are taken as reported in that table, and D and trimming were inferred from the DNA itself. The sample contains about 360,000 clones, 75% to 90% of which appear only once. This CDR3 is built from 18 residues. Between the trimmed V and J ends, which lost 1 base and 0 bases, there was a span of 17 bases. CDR1 is PRHDT and CDR2 is FYEKMQ in the germline V gene (reference sequence).

V is TRBV13 and J is TRBJ2-3, with D perhaps matching TRBD2 (5 bases). The receptor was isolated from a woman aged 55 to 70 with COVID-19, enrolled during active disease. Sequenced: peripheral blood. In nucleotides, the CDR3 is TGTGCCAGCAGCTTAGAGGTTGGCGAGGGAGCGAGCACAGATACGCAGTATTTT. It encodes CASSLEVGEGASTDTQYF.